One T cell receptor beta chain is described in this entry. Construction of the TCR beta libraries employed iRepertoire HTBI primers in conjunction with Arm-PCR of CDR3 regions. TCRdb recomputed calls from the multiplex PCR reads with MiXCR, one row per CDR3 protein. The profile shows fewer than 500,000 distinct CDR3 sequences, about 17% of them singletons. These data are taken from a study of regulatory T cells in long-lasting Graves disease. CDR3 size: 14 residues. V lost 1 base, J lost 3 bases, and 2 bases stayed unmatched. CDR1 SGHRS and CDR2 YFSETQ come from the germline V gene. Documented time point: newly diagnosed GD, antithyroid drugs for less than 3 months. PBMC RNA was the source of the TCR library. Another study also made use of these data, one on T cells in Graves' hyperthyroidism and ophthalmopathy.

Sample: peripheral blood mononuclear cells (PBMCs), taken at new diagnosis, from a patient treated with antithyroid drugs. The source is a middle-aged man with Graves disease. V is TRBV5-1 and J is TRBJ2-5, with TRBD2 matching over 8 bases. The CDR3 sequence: CASSLSGRKETQYF. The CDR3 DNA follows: TGCGCCAGCAGCTTGAGCGGGAGAAAAGAGACCCAGTACTTC.